What follows is one T cell receptor beta chain and its context. These data are taken from a study of blood T cell repertoires in COVID-19. Clones were read by immunoSEQ multiplex PCR, and TCRdb kept only the in-frame ones, dropping some. The sample shows some 270,000 clones, approximately 81% of them seen only once. Participants were aged 18 to 89 years, lived in under 30 US areas, and enrolled virtually. Cohort placement rested on clinical history that participants reported themselves. The CDR3 runs to 13 residues. The J segment lost 9 bases and the V segment lost 5 bases, leaving 9 bases of the junction unmatched.

Sequencing was carried out using PBMCs or T cells enriched from blood (not recorded which). The sequence was collected from a woman between 50 and 59 years old who had been exposed to COVID-19. The rearrangement links TRBV12-3 or TRBV12-4 to TRBJ1-2; 7 nucleotides align to TRBD1. CDR3 sequence reads: CASSPDRDASYTF. The CDR3 coding sequence is TGTGCCAGCAGTCCTGACAGGGACGCAAGCTACACCTTC.